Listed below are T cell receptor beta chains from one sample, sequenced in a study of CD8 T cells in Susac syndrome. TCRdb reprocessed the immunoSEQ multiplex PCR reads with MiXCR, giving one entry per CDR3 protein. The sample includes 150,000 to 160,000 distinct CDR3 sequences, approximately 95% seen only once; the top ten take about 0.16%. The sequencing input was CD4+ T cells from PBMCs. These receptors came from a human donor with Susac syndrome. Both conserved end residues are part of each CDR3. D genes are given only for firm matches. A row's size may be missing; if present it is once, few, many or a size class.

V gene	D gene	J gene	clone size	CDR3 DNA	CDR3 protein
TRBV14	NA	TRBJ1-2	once	TGTGCCAGCAGCCAAGATGGGAGGAGCTACACCTTC	CASSQDGRSYTF
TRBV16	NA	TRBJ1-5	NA	TGTGCCAGCAGCCCTACTCAGGACCTGCATTTT	CASSPTQDLHF
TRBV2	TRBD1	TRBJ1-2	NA	TGTGCCAGCAGGCAGAGCGGGACAGGGGATCGGGGCTACACCTTC	CASRQSGTGDRGYTF
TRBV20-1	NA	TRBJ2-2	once	TGCAGTGCTACCCCGGGGTACAGGGAGCTGTTTTTT	CSATPGYRELFF
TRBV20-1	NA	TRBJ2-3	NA	TGCAGTGCAACCACTAGGGCCGGCACAAATACGCAGTATTTT	CSATTRAGTNTQYF
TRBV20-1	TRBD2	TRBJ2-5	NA	TGCAGTGCTAGCGGGGGGGCTAGTACGGGGGAGACCCAGTACTTC	CSASGGASTGETQYF
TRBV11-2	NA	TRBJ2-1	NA	TGTGCCAGCAGCCAAGGCGGGGATTGGTACAATGAGCAGTTCTTC	CASSQGGDWYNEQFF
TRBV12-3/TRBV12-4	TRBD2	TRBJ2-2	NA	TGTGCCAGCTGGCGGGGGGCCGGGGAGCTGTTTTTT	CASWRGAGELFF
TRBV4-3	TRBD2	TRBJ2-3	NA	TGCGCCAGCAGCCAAGGGGGGGGGATGGCAGATACGCAGTATTTT	CASSQGGGMADTQYF
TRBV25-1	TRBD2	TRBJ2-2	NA	TGTGCCAGCAGTAGGACTAGCGGGCGGAGTAACACCGGGGAGCTGTTTTTT	CASSRTSGRSNTGELFF
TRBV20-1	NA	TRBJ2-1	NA	TGCAGTGCTAGCTTGGCGAGGAACTACAATGAGCAGTTCTTC	CSASLARNYNEQFF
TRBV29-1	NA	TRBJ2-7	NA	TGCAGCGTTAAGGAGGCCTCCTACGAGCAGTACTTC	CSVKEASYEQYF
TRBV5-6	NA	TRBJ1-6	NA	TGTGCCAGCAGCTCCTTGGACGGGGCCTCCTATAATTCACCCCTCCACTTT	CASSSLDGASYNSPLHF
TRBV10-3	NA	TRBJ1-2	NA	TGTGCCATCAGTGAAGGGAACTATGGCTACACCTTC	CAISEGNYGYTF
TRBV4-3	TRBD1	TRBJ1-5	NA	TGCGCCAGCAGCCAAGAGGGGACAGGTGATCAGCCCCAGCATTTT	CASSQEGTGDQPQHF
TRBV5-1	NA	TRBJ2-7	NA	TGCGCCAGCAGCTCGGCGGGGTCGTACGAGCAGTACTTC	CASSSAGSYEQYF
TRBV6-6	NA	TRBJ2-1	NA	TGTGCCAGCAGCACAAATCAGGCAACCTCCTACAATGAGCAGTTCTTC	CASSTNQATSYNEQFF
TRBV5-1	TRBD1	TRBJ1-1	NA	TGCGCCAGCAGCTTGGCACAGGGGTCGCACACTGAAGCTTTCTTT	CASSLAQGSHTEAFF
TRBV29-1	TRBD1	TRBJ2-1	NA	TGCAGCGTTGCCCGCCTTCCGGGACAGGGGGATAATGAGCAGTTCTTC	CSVARLPGQGDNEQFF
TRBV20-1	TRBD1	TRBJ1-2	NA	TGCAGTGCTAGAGACAGGGGGGTGGCTAACTATGGCTACACCTTC	CSARDRGVANYGYTF
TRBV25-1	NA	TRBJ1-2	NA	TGTGCCAGCAGCCGGGAAGCTAACTATGGCTACACCTTC	CASSREANYGYTF
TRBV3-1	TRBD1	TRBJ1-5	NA	TGTGCCAGCAGTCAGGGGGGACAGCCCCAGCATTTT	CASSQGGQPQHF
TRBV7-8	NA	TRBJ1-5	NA	TGTGCCAGCAGCTTCGTACGAGGGAGGGGAAATCAGCCCCAGCATTTT	CASSFVRGRGNQPQHF
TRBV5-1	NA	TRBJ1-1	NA	TGCGCCAGCAGCTTGGCAATCGCTTCTGAAGCTTTCTTT	CASSLAIASEAFF
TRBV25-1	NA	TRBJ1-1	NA	TGTGCCAGCAGTGAATCCTGGGTCACTGAAGCTTTCTTT	CASSESWVTEAFF
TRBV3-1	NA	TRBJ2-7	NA	TGTGCCAGCAGCCAAGCCGCAGCGGCGAGCTCCTACGAGCAGTACTTC	CASSQAAAASSYEQYF
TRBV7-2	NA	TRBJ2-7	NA	TGTGCCAGCAGCTTTGGGCGGAGCTCCTACGAGCAGTACTTC	CASSFGRSSYEQYF
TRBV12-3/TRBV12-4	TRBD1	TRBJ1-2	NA	TGTGCCAGTACGGACAGGAGGAGATCATATGGCTACACCTTC	CASTDRRRSYGYTF
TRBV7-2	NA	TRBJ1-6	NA	TGTGCCAGCAGCACTTCAGGGGTTTCACCCCTCCACTTT	CASSTSGVSPLHF
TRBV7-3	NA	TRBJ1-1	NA	TGTGCCAGCAGTGGACAGATTAACACTGAAGCTTTCTTT	CASSGQINTEAFF
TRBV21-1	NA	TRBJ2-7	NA	TGTGCCAGTGGGCAGGGGGCGACCGAGCAGTACTTC	CASGQGATEQYF
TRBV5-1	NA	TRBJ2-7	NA	TGCGCCAGCAGATACGGACAGGGAGGGTACGAGCAGTACTTC	CASRYGQGGYEQYF
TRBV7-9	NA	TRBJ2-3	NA	TGTGCCAGCAGCTTAGCTAAAAGCACAGATACGCAGTATTTT	CASSLAKSTDTQYF
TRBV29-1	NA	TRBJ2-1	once	TGCAGCGTGGCCGAAGGACCATTCTACAATGAGCAGTTCTTC	CSVAEGPFYNEQFF
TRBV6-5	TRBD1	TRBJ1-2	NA	TGTGCCAGCAAAGGGACAGGGTCCTATGGCTACACCTTC	CASKGTGSYGYTF
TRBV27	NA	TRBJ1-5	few	TGTGCCAGCAGTTTATCCGGGGGCAATCAGCCCCAGCATTTT	CASSLSGGNQPQHF
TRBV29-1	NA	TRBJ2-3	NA	TGCAGCCCCGGGCGTAGCGGAGACGTGGATACGCAGTATTTT	CSPGRSGDVDTQYF
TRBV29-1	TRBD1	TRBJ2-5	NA	TGCAGCGGAACAGGGGGCGAGACCCAGTACTTC	CSGTGGETQYF
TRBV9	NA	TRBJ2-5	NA	TGTGCCAGCAGCGTAGACGGTAGACAAGAGACCCAGTACTTC	CASSVDGRQETQYF
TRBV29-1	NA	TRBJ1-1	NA	TGCAGCGTTGAGCGACAGCTCAATGGGACTTTCTTT	CSVERQLNGTFF
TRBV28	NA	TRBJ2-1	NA	TGTGCCAGCAGCCTCTCTTACAATGAGCAGTTCTTC	CASSLSYNEQFF
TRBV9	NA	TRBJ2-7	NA	TGTGCCAGCAGCGTAGGATCTAGGGGCTACGAGCAGTACTTC	CASSVGSRGYEQYF
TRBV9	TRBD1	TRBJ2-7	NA	TGTGCCAGCAGCGCCGCGACAGGGGTCTCCTACGAGCAGTACTTC	CASSAATGVSYEQYF
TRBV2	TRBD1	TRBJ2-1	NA	TGTGCCAGCCGGTTGACAGGGGGCCTGCACTCCTACAATGAGCAGTTCTTC	CASRLTGGLHSYNEQFF
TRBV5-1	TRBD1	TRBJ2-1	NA	TGCGCCAGCACCACGGGACAGGGGTCCTACAATGAGCAGTTCTTC	CASTTGQGSYNEQFF
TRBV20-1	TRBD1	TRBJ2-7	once	TGCAGTGCGACCCCGGGACAGGGGATTGACGAGCAGTACTTC	CSATPGQGIDEQYF
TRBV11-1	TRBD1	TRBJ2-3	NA	TGTGCCAGCAGCTCGAGACAGGGTCGGGCAGATACGCAGTATTTT	CASSSRQGRADTQYF
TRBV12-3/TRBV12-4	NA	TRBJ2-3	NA	TGTGCCAGCAGCCACACAGGGTTGGATACGCAGTATTTT	CASSHTGLDTQYF
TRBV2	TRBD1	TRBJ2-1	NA	TGTGCCAGCGCCGGACAGGGGAGGTTCAACAATGAGCAGTTCTTC	CASAGQGRFNNEQFF
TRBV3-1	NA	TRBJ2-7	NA	TGTGCCAGCAGTAGGATGTACCGCAAGTACTTC	CASSRMYRKYF
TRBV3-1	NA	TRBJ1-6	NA	TGTGCCAGCAGCCTACACTTGCAGGGACCCCTCCACTTT	CASSLHLQGPLHF
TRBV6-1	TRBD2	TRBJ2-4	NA	TGTGCCAGCAGTCTTGGACTAGCGGGGGGCTTAAACATTCAGTACTTC	CASSLGLAGGLNIQYF
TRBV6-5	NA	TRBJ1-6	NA	TGTGCCAGCAGTTACGGACGGGACACTAATTCACCCCTCCACTTT	CASSYGRDTNSPLHF